Following are 25 T cell receptor beta chains from one sample sequenced in a study of high-grade serous ovarian cancer treatment subgroups. Tumor samples were taken before definitive surgery or chemotherapy. TCRdb's copy holds only in-frame clones and misses some; the assay was immunoSEQ multiplex PCR. The top ten clones hold 2.1% of a sample with tens of thousands of clones, roughly 80% of them seen once. Sequenced material: tumor tissue. These receptors all stem from a human donor with high-grade serous ovarian cancer.

The rearrangement links TRBV7-9 to TRBJ1-1; D might be TRBD1 (5 bases). The germline V gene has CDR1 SEHNR and CDR2 FQNEAQ (reference sequence). The CDR3 is 17 amino acids. The V end was cut by 5 bases, the J end by 0 bases, with 19 bases between. CDR3 sequence reads: CASSPQGGAGMNTEAFF. CDR3 DNA sequence: TGTGCCAGCAGCCCCCAGGGCGGGGCTGGGATGAACACTGAAGCTTTCTTT.

This chain connects TRBV6-1 to TRBJ2-1; 7 bases line up with TRBD2. With 2 bases clipped from V and 0 bases from J, the junction kept 4 bases outside the gene matches. CDR1 and CDR2 (germline): MNHNS, SASEGT. The CDR3 extends over 16 amino acids. Here the CDR3 DNA reads TGTGCCAGCAGTGAATTCGGCGGGAGCTCCTACAATGAGCAGTTCTTC. As protein: CASSEFGGSSYNEQFF.

The rearrangement uses TRBV28 and TRBJ1-5; no clear D. Germline CDR1 reads MDHEN; CDR2 reads SYDVKM. Trimming removed 5 bases from V and 2 bases from J, with 13 bases in between. CDR3 length equals 15 residues. CDR3 amino acids: CASSLEVAGNQPQHF. The CDR3 DNA reads TGTGCCAGCAGTCTTGAAGTGGCTGGCAATCAGCCCCAGCATTTT.

The chain joins TRBV5-4 to TRBJ2-3; D might be TRBD2 (6 bases). Trimming pared 0 bases from V and 4 bases from J, leaving 9 bases between. The CDR3 loop spans 14 amino acids. Germline V lookup: CDR1 SGHNT, CDR2 YYREEE (reference sequence). The CDR3 protein is CASSLVSSADTQYF. The DNA of the CDR3 is TGTGCCAGCAGCTTGGTGTCTAGCGCAGATACGCAGTATTTT.

The V gene is TRBV13, the J gene TRBJ2-3; D is unresolved. Trimming stripped 1 base from V and 5 bases from J, with 10 bases between. The CDR3 loop spans 14 amino acids. Per germline, CDR1 PRHDT and CDR2 FYEKMQ (reference sequence). The CDR3 DNA is TGTGCCAGCAGCTTAGTGGGGTTAGTAGATACGCAGTATTTT. Its translation: CASSLVGLVDTQYF.

The chain uses TRBV7-9 and TRBJ2-3; 10 nucleotides line up with TRBD2. The ends lost 5 bases at V and 0 bases at J; junction bases unmatched: 11. From germline, CDR1 is SEHNR and CDR2 FQNEAQ (reference sequence). CDR3 length equals 18 residues. The CDR3 coding sequence is TGTGCCAGCAGCCCGGGGCTAGCGGGAGTCCCTAGCACAGATACGCAGTATTTT. Translated: CASSPGLAGVPSTDTQYF.

V and J are TRBV7-8 and TRBJ2-4, with TRBD2 identical over 8 bases. Germline CDR1 reads SGHVS; CDR2 reads FQNEAQ. The CDR3 extends over 17 amino acids. V gave up 3 bases and J gave up 4 bases; unmatched junction bases: 11. The CDR3 sequence: CASSLFEGIAGKNIQYF. The CDR3 region has the DNA TGTGCCAGCAGCTTGTTTGAGGGCATAGCGGGAAAAAACATTCAGTACTTC.

This chain connects TRBV5-1 to TRBJ1-4, with no clear D. CDR3 size: 18 residues. V gave up 0 bases and J gave up 0 bases, with 15 bases separating them. Germline assignment: CDR1 SGHRS and CDR2 YFSETQ. CDR3 amino acids: CASSLEARPTATNEKLFF. CDR3 bases: TGCGCCAGCAGCTTGGAAGCGCGGCCTACAGCAACTAATGAAAAACTGTTTTTT.

In this sample, this clone turned up a few times. The CDR3 protein is CASSHGLQFF. CDR3 bases: TGTGCCAGCAGTCATGGACTGCAGTTCTTC. The genes are TRBV2 and TRBJ2-1, with D maybe TRBD2 (5 bases). CDR1 is SNHLY and CDR2 is FYNNEI in the germline V gene. V was pared by 5 bases and J by 12 bases, with 8 bases between. The CDR3 is 10 amino acids.

The chain couples TRBV5-4 to TRBJ2-1; 14 positions match TRBD2. Trimming took 3 bases from V and 10 from J; bases not matched to a gene: 3. This CDR3 is built from 14 residues. The germline CDR1 and CDR2 sequences are SGHNT and YYREEE (reference sequence). In nucleotides, the CDR3 is TGTGCCAGCAGCTCGGGACTAGCGGGAGACGAGCAGTTCTTC. Encoded protein: CASSSGLAGDEQFF.

This clone has only one observation. The chain combines TRBV27 with TRBJ1-1; D perhaps matches TRBD1 (5 bases). The germline V gene encodes CDR1 MNHEY and CDR2 SMNVEV (reference sequence). The CDR3 has 15 residues. Trimming pared 0 bases from V and 5 bases from J, leaving 13 bases between. The DNA of the CDR3 is TGTGCCAGCAGTTTATCCGGACATACGCGAACTGAAGCTTTCTTT. Its protein product is CASSLSGHTRTEAFF.

This chain joins TRBV11-2 and TRBJ2-7, with TRBD1 identical over 9 bases. This CDR3 is 13 amino acids long. Trimming cost V 3 bases and J 9 bases; bases outside gene matches: 6. Germline CDR1 reads SGHAT; CDR2 reads FQNNGV. CDR3 loop: CASSLGQGGTQYF. Written as DNA, the CDR3 is TGTGCCAGCAGCTTGGGACAGGGAGGTACGCAGTACTTC.

This sequence joins TRBV2 and TRBJ2-3; D gene ambiguous. Germline V gene sequence: CDR1 SNHLY, CDR2 FYNNEI. The CDR3 sequence is 14 residues long. The V end lost 6 bases, the J end lost 0 bases, and 10 bases lay between the germline ends. CDR3 in DNA: TGTGCCAGCAGAATAATAACAAGCACAGATACGCAGTATTTT. Encoded protein: CASRIITSTDTQYF.

The chain couples TRBV7-8 to TRBJ1-1; D not resolved. The CDR3 contains 17 residues. Germline CDR1 is SGHVS and CDR2 is FQNEAQ. Trimming shortened V by 4 bases and J by 1 base, and 19 bases separated the two germline ends. DNA of the CDR3: TGTGCCAGCAGCTCGCTTAGGTTTTATGGGCAGAACACTGAAGCTTTCTTT. Translated: CASSSLRFYGQNTEAFF.

The rearrangement links TRBV4-1 to TRBJ1-1, with D possibly being TRBD1 (5 bases). Germline V gene lookup returns CDR1 MGHRA and CDR2 YSYEKL. V was pared by 3 bases and J by 2 bases, with 7 bases between. This CDR3 contains 13 residues. In nucleotides, the CDR3 is TGCGCCAGCAGCCAGGGGGTAAACACTGAAGCTTTCTTT. The encoded protein is CASSQGVNTEAFF.

The genes are TRBV6-5 and TRBJ2-3; 8 bases match TRBD1. The CDR3 contains 12 residues. The germline gives CDR1 MNHEY, CDR2 SVGAGI. The V and J ends lost 5 bases and 10 bases, in that order; junction bases with no gene match: 5. The CDR3 here is CASSRQGSSQYF. The CDR3 nucleotides read TGTGCCAGCAGTCGACAGGGGAGTTCGCAGTATTTT.

The CDR3 bases are TGTGCCAGCAGTTTGGACAGGGCCAGTAGGGAGCAGTACTTC. It specifies CASSLDRASREQYF. This rearrangement joins TRBV28 to TRBJ2-7, with TRBD1 identical over 8 bases. This CDR3 contains 14 residues. Germline CDR1 and CDR2: MDHEN and SYDVKM. With V trimmed by 3 bases and J by 7 bases, 8 bases remained unmatched.

This sequence joins TRBV2 and TRBJ2-2, with TRBD2 as a possible D gene (5 bases). CDR1 and CDR2 (germline): SNHLY, FYNNEI. V was trimmed by 7 bases and J by 4 bases, leaving 16 bases between them. CDR3 size: 15 residues. This CDR3 reads CASNSNGMGTGELFF. CDR3 nucleotides: TGTGCCAGCAACTCCAACGGGATGGGCACCGGGGAGCTGTTTTTT.

The genes are TRBV6-1 and TRBJ2-5; TRBD1 aligns across 8 bases. CDR1 and CDR2 from the germline V gene are MNHNS and SASEGT. The CDR3 sequence is 14 residues long. J gave up 5 bases and V 7 bases, and 9 bases lay outside the gene matches. CDR3 in DNA: TGTGCCAGCAATCCCCAGGGGGCCGGGGAGACCCAGTACTTC. Translated: CASNPQGAGETQYF.

V gene TRBV6-1 combines with J gene TRBJ2-5; possibly TRBD1 for D (6 bases). Germline V CDR1 and CDR2: MNHNS, SASEGT. V was trimmed by 10 bases and J by 5 bases, leaving 20 bases between them. The CDR3 totals 14 residues. CDR3 DNA sequence: TGTGCCACCACACAGGGAAGGGTTCGGGAGACCCAGTACTTC. Translated: CATTQGRVRETQYF.

The chain links TRBV28 to TRBJ2-7, with D possibly being TRBD1 or TRBD2 (5 bases each). V dropped 5 bases and J dropped 4 bases, with 15 bases sitting between them. CDR1 is MDHEN and CDR2 is SYDVKM in the germline V gene. CDR3 length: 14 residues. CDR3 sequence: CASSRPGTGYEQYF. For the CDR3, the DNA is TGTGCCAGCAGTCGTCCCGGGACGGGTTACGAGCAGTACTTC.

The chain employs TRBV5-1 and TRBJ2-1, with a weak D call TRBD2 (6 bases). Between the trimmed V and J ends, which lost 0 bases and 9 bases, there was a span of 7 bases. Germline V lookup: CDR1 SGHRS, CDR2 YFSETQ. The CDR3 loop spans 12 amino acids. The CDR3 reads CASSLGRAEQFF. The CDR3 DNA follows: TGCGCCAGCAGCTTGGGGAGGGCTGAGCAGTTCTTC. Supplemented by reference TRBV5-1 and TRBJ2-1, the full variable domain reads KAGVTQTPRYLIKTRGQQVTLSCSPISGHRSVSWYQQTPGQGLQFLFEYFSETQRNKGNFPGRFSGRQFSNSRSEMNVSTLELGDSALYLCASSLGRAEQFFGPGTRLTVL.

The chain carries TRBV28 and TRBJ2-2; D gene unclear. The CDR3 loop spans 15 amino acids. From germline, CDR1 is MDHEN and CDR2 SYDVKM. Trimming took off 2 bases at V and 12 bases at J, with 19 bases between the two ends. CDR3 nucleotides: TGTGCCAGCAGTTTAGCGGCTCTTAGTGCTGGGAAGCTGTTTTTT. This sequence encodes CASSLAALSAGKLFF.

Details on this clone: This CDR3 is also generated by other DNA sequences in the sample. The chain uses TRBV29-1 and TRBJ2-7, with 11 bases matching TRBD2. After removal of 0 bases from V and 4 bases from J, the junction contained 2 bases not matched to a gene. Per germline, CDR1 SQVTM and CDR2 ANQGSEA. The CDR3 length is 14 residues. CDR3 DNA sequence: TGCAGCGTTGAAGATGGGACTAGCGGATACGAGCAGTACTTC. It is translated as CSVEDGTSGYEQYF.

The chain links TRBV28 to TRBJ1-5; TRBD1 is a possible D gene (5 bases). The CDR3 length is 16 residues. The germline V gene encodes CDR1 MDHEN and CDR2 SYDVKM. Trimming took off 1 base at V and 3 bases at J, with 13 bases between the two ends. DNA for the CDR3: TGTGCCAGCAGTTTATTAAGGGGCCTGGACAATCAGCCCCAGCATTTT. The encoded protein is CASSLLRGLDNQPQHF. Supplemented by reference TRBV28 and TRBJ1-5, the full variable domain reads DVKVTQSSRYLVKRTGEKVFLECVQDMDHENMFWYRQDPGLGLRLIYFSYDVKMKEKGDIPEGYSVSREKKERFSLILESASTNQTSMYLCASSLLRGLDNQPQHFGDGTRLSIL.